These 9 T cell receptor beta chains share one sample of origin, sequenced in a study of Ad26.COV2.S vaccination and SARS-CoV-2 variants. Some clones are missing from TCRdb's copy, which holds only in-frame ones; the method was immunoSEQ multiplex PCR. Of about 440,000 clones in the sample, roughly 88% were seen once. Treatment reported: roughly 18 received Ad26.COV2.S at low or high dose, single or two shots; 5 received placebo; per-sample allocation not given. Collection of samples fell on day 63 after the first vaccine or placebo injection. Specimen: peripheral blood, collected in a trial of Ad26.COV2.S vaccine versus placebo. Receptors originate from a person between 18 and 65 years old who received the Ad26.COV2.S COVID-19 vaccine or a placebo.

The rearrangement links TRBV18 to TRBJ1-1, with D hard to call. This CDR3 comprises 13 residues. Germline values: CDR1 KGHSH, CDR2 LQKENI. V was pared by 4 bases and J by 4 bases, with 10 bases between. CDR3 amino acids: CASSLPGITEAFF. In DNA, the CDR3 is TGTGCCAGCTCACTTCCCGGAATCACTGAAGCTTTCTTT.

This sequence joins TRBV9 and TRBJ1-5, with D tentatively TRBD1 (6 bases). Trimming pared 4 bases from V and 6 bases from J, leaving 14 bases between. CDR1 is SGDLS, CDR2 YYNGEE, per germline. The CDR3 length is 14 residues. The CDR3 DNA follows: TGTGCCAGCAGCCTAGGGGGGGGGAGTCAGCCCCAGCATTTT. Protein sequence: CASSLGGGSQPQHF.

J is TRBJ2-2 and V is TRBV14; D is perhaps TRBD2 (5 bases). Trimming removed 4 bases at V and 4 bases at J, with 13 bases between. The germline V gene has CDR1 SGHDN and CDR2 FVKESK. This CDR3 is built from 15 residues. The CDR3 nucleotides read TGTGCCAGCAGCCGGCACGGGATCAGCACCGGGGAGCTGTTTTTT. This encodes CASSRHGISTGELFF.

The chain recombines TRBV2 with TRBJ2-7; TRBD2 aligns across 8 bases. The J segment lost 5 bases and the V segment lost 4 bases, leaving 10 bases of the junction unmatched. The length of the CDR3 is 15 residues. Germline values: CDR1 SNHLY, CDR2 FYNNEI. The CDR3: CASSVELAASDEQYF. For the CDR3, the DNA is TGTGCCAGCAGTGTGGAACTAGCGGCGTCGGACGAGCAGTACTTC.

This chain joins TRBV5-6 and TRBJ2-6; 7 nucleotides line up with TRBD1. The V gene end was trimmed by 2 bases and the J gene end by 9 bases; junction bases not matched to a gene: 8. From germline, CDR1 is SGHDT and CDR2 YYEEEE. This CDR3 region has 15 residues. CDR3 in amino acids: CASSLRDRALNVLTF. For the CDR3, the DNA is TGTGCCAGCAGCTTACGCGACAGGGCCCTCAACGTCCTGACTTTC. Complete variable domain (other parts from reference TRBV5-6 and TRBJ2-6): DAGVTQSPTHLIKTRGQQVTLRCSPKSGHDTVSWYQQALGQGPQFIFQYYEEEERQRGNFPDRFSGHQFPNYSSELNVNALLLGDSALYLCASSLRDRALNVLTFGAGSRLTVL.

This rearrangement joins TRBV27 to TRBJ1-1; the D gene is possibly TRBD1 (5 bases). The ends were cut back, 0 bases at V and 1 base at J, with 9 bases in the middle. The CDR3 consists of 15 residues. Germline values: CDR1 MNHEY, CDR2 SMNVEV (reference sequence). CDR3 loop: CASSLSPGQNTEAFF. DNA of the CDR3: TGTGCCAGCAGTTTATCTCCAGGGCAGAACACTGAAGCTTTCTTT.

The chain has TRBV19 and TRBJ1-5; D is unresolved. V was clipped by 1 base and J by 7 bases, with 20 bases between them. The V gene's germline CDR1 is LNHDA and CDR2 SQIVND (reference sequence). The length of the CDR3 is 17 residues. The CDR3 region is CASSIGKGLRFRQPQHF. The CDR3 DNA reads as TGTGCCAGTAGTATAGGGAAGGGCTTGAGGTTTCGGCAGCCCCAGCATTTT.

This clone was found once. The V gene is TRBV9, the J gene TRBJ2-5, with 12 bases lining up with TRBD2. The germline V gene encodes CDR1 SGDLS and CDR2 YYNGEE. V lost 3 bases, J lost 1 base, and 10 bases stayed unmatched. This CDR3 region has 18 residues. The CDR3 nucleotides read TGTGCCAGCAGCGCCCGACCCTGGACTAGCGGGACCCAAGAGACCCAGTACTTC. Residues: CASSARPWTSGTQETQYF.

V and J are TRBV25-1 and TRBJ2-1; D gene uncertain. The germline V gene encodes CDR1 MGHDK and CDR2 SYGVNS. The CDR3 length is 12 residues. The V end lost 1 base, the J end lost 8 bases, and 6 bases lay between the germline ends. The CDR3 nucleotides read TGTGCCAGCAGTGAATCTCTGGATGAGCAGTTCTTC. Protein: CASSESLDEQFF.